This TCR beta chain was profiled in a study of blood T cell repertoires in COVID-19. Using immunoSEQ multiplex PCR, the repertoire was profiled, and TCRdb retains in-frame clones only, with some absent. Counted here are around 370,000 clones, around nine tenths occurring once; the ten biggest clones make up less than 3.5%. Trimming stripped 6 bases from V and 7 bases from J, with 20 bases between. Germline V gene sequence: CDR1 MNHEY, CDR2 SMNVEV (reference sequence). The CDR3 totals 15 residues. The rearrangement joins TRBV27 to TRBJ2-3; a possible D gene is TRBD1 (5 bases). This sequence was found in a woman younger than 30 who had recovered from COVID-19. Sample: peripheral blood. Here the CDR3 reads CASRSTGRGGNTQYF. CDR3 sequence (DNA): TGTGCCAGCAGATCAACAGGTCGTGGTGGGAATACGCAGTATTTT.